Following are 18 T cell receptor beta chains from one sample sequenced in a study of breast tumors, draining lymph nodes, adjacent tissues. TCRdb re-analysed the multiplex PCR reads in MiXCR, keeping a single row per CDR3 protein. Of about 60,000 distinct CDR3 sequences listed, approximately 57% are singletons. Sequenced: breast tumor tissue. Receptor source: a female donor with breast cancer. Some clones in this sample may be carry-over from other donors' samples.

A note on this clonotype: The CDR3 carries no conserved terminal phenylalanine or tryptophan, so it likely arises from a read error. The V gene is TRBV20-1, the J gene TRBJ2-1; 8 nucleotides agree with TRBD1. The CDR3 has 16 amino acids. The V gene's germline CDR1 is DFQATT and CDR2 SNEGSKA (reference sequence). Here the CDR3 DNA reads TGCAGCGCTAGAGACGAACCGGGACAGGTACGGGTTGAGCAGTTCTTA. It translates to CSARDEPGQVRVEQFL.

The genes are TRBV19 and TRBJ1-2; perhaps TRBD1 as D (5 bases). V was cut by 5 bases and J by 6 bases, with 16 bases left in between. Germline CDR1 is LNHDA and CDR2 is SQIVND (reference sequence). CDR3 length: 14 amino acids. The chain's CDR3 is CASSWGVEGNGYTF. CDR3 bases: TGTGCCAGTAGTTGGGGAGTGGAGGGGAATGGCTACACCTTC.

The V call is TRBV2, the J call TRBJ2-1, with TRBD2 identical over 9 bases. J lost 15 bases, V lost 6 bases, and 18 bases had no gene match. The CDR3 runs 15 residues. CDR1 and CDR2 from the germline V gene are SNHLY and FYNNEI. The CDR3 protein is CASRKREEGGEKLFF. The CDR3 DNA reads as TGTGCCAGCAGGAAGCGGGAGGAGGGCGGGGAGAAGTTGTTCTTC.

This chain connects TRBV29-1 to TRBJ2-5; D gene unclear. The V gene lost 3 bases and the J gene lost 11 bases, with 19 bases spanning the gap. The germline V gene encodes CDR1 SQVTM and CDR2 ANQGSEA. The CDR3 is 13 residues long. The CDR3 reads CSVDQWDTDMQYF. Written as DNA, the CDR3 is TGCAGCGTTGACCAGTGGGATACAGATATGCAGTACTTC.

The chain uses TRBV19 and TRBJ2-1; the match to TRBD1 covers 7 bases. In germline, CDR1 is LNHDA, CDR2 SQIVND (reference sequence). The V gene end was trimmed by 4 bases and the J gene end by 1 base; junction bases not matched to a gene: 4. CDR3 size: 15 residues. In DNA, the CDR3 is TGTGCCAGTAGTAAACAGGGGACATCCTACAATGAGCAGTTCTTC. Translated, it gives CASSKQGTSYNEQFF.

The table lists this clonotype with many counts. The V gene is TRBV7-2, the J gene TRBJ2-3, with 15 positions matching TRBD2. V shed 1 base, J shed 0 bases, and the junction held 8 bases outside the gene matches. Germline lookup yields CDR1 SGHTA and CDR2 FQGNSA. There are 20 residues in the CDR3. CDR3 residues: CASSLDGLGTSGGSTDTQYF. Written as DNA, the CDR3 is TGTGCCAGCAGCTTAGATGGGCTGGGGACTAGCGGGGGGAGCACAGATACGCAGTATTTT.

The chain uses TRBV20-1 and TRBJ1-2, with 9 bases lining up with TRBD1. The CDR3 is 15 amino acids. The V segment lost 6 bases and the J segment 2 bases; nucleotides outside the gene matches: 10. Germline CDR1 reads DFQATT; CDR2 reads SNEGSKA (reference sequence). The CDR3 here is CSADLSGTGNYGYTF. The DNA for the CDR3 is TGCAGTGCAGACCTCAGCGGGACAGGGAACTATGGCTACACCTTC.

This chain joins TRBV2 and TRBJ2-3; a possible D gene is TRBD1 (5 bases). Germline lookup yields CDR1 SNHLY and CDR2 FYNNEI. CDR3 length: 14 amino acids. V was shortened by 7 bases and J by 1 base, with 12 bases between the two germline ends. The CDR3 protein is CASIQAEGTDTQYF. In nucleotides, the CDR3 is TGTGCCAGCATACAGGCCGAGGGCACAGATACGCAGTATTTT.

J is TRBJ1-5 and V is TRBV19, with D possibly being TRBD1 (5 bases). In germline, CDR1 is LNHDA, CDR2 SQIVND (reference sequence). Trimming stripped 4 bases from V and 4 bases from J, with 14 bases between. The length of the CDR3 is 15 residues. The CDR3: CASSTGLGFNQPQHF. The CDR3 nucleotides are TGTGCCAGTAGTACGGGGCTCGGATTTAATCAGCCCCAGCATTTT.

V usage is TRBV19 and J usage is TRBJ1-2, with 8 bases lining up with TRBD1. Trimming removed 6 bases from V and 4 bases from J; junction bases left unmatched: 7. This CDR3 region has 14 residues. CDR1 is LNHDA, CDR2 SQIVND, per germline (reference sequence). CDR3 amino acids: CASRSQGVSYGYTF. CDR3 bases: TGTGCCAGTAGATCACAGGGGGTTAGCTATGGCTACACCTTC.

The genes are TRBV20-1 and TRBJ2-5; the D gene is possibly TRBD2 (6 bases). Germline V gives CDR1 DFQATT, CDR2 SNEGSKA (reference sequence). This CDR3 has 14 residues. Trimming took off 4 bases at V and 1 base at J, with 13 bases between the two ends. CDR3 DNA sequence: TGCAGTGCTATCCTCCGGGACTTCCAAGAGACCCAGTACTTC. This codes for CSAILRDFQETQYF.

This clonotype was counted ten times or more. The genes are TRBV5-8 and TRBJ2-7, with 13 bases aligning to TRBD2. Per the germline V gene, CDR1 is SGHTS and CDR2 is YDEGEE. The ends lost 4 bases at V and 0 bases at J; junction bases unmatched: 1. There are 15 residues in the CDR3. The CDR3 coding sequence is TGTGCCAGCAGCCGGACTAGCGGGAGCTCCTACGAGCAGTACTTC. Residues: CASSRTSGSSYEQYF.

The sample holds many counts of this clonotype. This chain uses TRBV7-3 with TRBJ2-2, with a weak D call TRBD1 (5 bases). Trimming removed 6 bases at V and 2 bases at J, with 10 bases between. CDR1 SGHTA and CDR2 FQGTGA come from the germline V gene. The CDR3 is 14 residues long. The CDR3 sequence: CASRLGHNTGELFF. CDR3 DNA: TGTGCCAGCAGACTTGGACACAACACCGGGGAGCTGTTTTTT.

The V gene is TRBV2, the J gene TRBJ1-2; TRBD1 might be the D (6 bases). CDR1 and CDR2 from the germline V gene are SNHLY and FYNNEI. V lost 7 bases and J lost 8, with 20 bases in between. The length of the CDR3 is 14 residues. The CDR3 nucleotides are TGTGCCAGCATTCGCGCGGCAGGGGCTCGGGGCTACACCTTC. It codes for CASIRAAGARGYTF.

The V gene is TRBV20-1, the J gene TRBJ1-4; TRBD1 is a possible D gene (5 bases). Germline V gene sequence: CDR1 DFQATT, CDR2 SNEGSKA (reference sequence). The CDR3 length is 13 residues. Trimming removed 6 bases at V and 7 bases at J, with 15 bases between. The CDR3 protein is CSASTPRVEKLFF. DNA for the CDR3: TGCAGTGCCTCTACCCCCAGGGTTGAAAAACTGTTTTTT.

The chain joins TRBV5-6 to TRBJ1-1; unclear D gene. Germline V gene data show CDR1 as SGHDT and CDR2 as YYEEEE. The CDR3 loop spans 12 amino acids. V was clipped by 1 base and J by 6 bases, with 7 bases between them. The CDR3 DNA follows: TGTGCCAGCAGCTTGATAAACTCTGAAGCTTTCTTT. Translation gives CASSLINSEAFF.

Remarks on this clonotype: The junction shows a germline mismatch at one end, possibly a read error. The chain combines TRBV30 with TRBJ2-1; 7 nucleotides match TRBD2. CDR3 length: 17 amino acids. CDR1 GTSNPN and CDR2 SVGIG come from the germline V gene (reference sequence). For the CDR3, the DNA is TGTGCCTGGAGAACTCCACCAAGCGGGGATTGGGGAAATGAGCGGTTCTTC. Translation gives CAWRTPPSGDWGNERFF.

In this sample, this clonotype turned up many times. A read error may explain this, as a much larger clone is one base away. This chain links TRBV6-6 with TRBJ1-5, with D perhaps TRBD1 (6 bases). The CDR3 has 15 residues. Trimming removed 5 bases at V and 1 base at J, with 12 bases between. Germline-derived CDR1 and CDR2 are MNHNY and SVGAGI (reference sequence). CDR3 loop: CASSPAQGSNQPQHF. The CDR3 DNA reads TGTGCCAGCAGTCCGGCACAGGGAAGCAATCAGCCCCAGCATTTT.